A single sample is the source of the 3 T cell receptor beta chains below, sequenced in a study of beta chain features in type 1 diabetes. Expressed TCRB transcripts were sequenced because the isolated RNA had all been reverse transcribed beforehand. TCRdb keeps only in-frame clones here, not all; method: immunoSEQ multiplex PCR. The sample shows 30,000 to 45,000 clones, 50% to 75% of them seen only once. The sample comprised Tregs from blood. These receptors were collected from a woman aged 30 to 39 in good health.

The V gene is TRBV7-2, the J gene TRBJ2-7; D is unclear. The CDR3 extends over 12 amino acids. Germline V gene data show CDR1 as SGHTA and CDR2 as FQGNSA. V lost 1 base to trimming and J lost 6 bases, with 7 bases between them. The CDR3 here is CASSLVWSEQYF. CDR3 bases: TGTGCCAGCAGCTTAGTTTGGAGCGAGCAGTACTTC. The complete variable domain, with remaining parts taken from reference TRBV7-2 and TRBJ2-7, reads GAGVSQSPSNKVTEKGKDVELRCDPISGHTALYWYRQSLGQGLEFLIYFQGNSAPDKSGLPSDRFSAERTGGSVSTLTIQRTQQEDSAVYLCASSLVWSEQYFGPGTRLTVT.

This rearrangement joins TRBV5-6 to TRBJ2-3; D gene uncertain. Trimming pared 1 base from V and 1 base from J, leaving 10 bases between. CDR1 and CDR2 (germline): SGHDT, YYEEEE. CDR3 length: 15 residues. CDR3 residues: CASSLYKFGTDTQYF. The CDR3 DNA follows: TGTGCCAGCAGCTTGTACAAGTTCGGCACAGATACGCAGTATTTT.

The V gene is TRBV2, the J gene TRBJ1-5; D is unresolved. Trimming pared 8 bases from V and 4 bases from J, leaving 12 bases between. The CDR3 runs 13 residues. Germline V gene sequence: CDR1 SNHLY, CDR2 FYNNEI. CDR3 amino acids: CASRFEGNQPQHF. The CDR3 DNA reads as TGTGCCAGCCGGTTTGAGGGTAATCAGCCCCAGCATTTT. Variable domain in full (rest from reference TRBV2 and TRBJ1-5): EPEVTQTPSHQVTQMGQEVILRCVPISNHLYFYWYRQILGQKVEFLVSFYNNEISEKSEIFDDQFSVERPDGSNFTLKIRSTKLEDSAMYFCASRFEGNQPQHFGDGTRLSIL.